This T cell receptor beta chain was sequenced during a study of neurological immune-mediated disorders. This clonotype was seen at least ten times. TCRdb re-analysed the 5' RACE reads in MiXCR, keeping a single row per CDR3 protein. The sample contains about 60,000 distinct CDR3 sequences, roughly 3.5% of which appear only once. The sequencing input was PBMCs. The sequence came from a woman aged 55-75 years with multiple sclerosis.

The CDR3 reads CASSKTGPTGELFF. CDR3 nucleotide sequence: TGTGCCAGCAGCAAGACAGGGCCCACCGGGGAGCTGTTTTTT. The rearrangement joins TRBV5-8 to TRBJ2-2, with 7 nucleotides matching TRBD1. The CDR3 loop spans 14 amino acids. CDR1 and CDR2 (germline): SGHTS, YDEGEE. The V and J ends lost 4 bases and 4 bases, in that order; junction bases with no gene match: 4.